Shown below are 3 T cell receptor beta chains from a single sample sequenced in a study of T cells in Graves' hyperthyroidism and ophthalmopathy (dated by TCRdb to between 2019 and 2020). To prepare the library, multiplex PCR was applied. Sequencing used an Illumina HiSeq 2000. TCR beta CDR3 regions were amplified from RNA transcripts. A first-round RT-PCR of the TCR CDR3 used the HTBI primer set with the Qiagen OneStep RT-PCR kit. Using fastp trimming at Q25 and MiXCR clonotype assembly, TCRdb reanalyzed the public sequencing data and kept in-frame beta chains. Duplicate CDR3 protein sequences are folded into a single record with the most common DNA and genes. This sample gives approximately 430,000 distinct CDR3 sequences in total; about 15% of them show up just once. The top ten constitute about 12% of the sample. Material for sequencing was blood. The receptor set was obtained from a man aged 18 to 35 with Graves' ophthalmopathy.

This chain uses TRBV6-1 with TRBJ2-7; D uncertain. This CDR3 region has 14 residues. The germline CDR1 and CDR2 sequences are MNHNS and SASEGT. The ends were cut back, 5 bases at V and 0 bases at J, with 11 bases in the middle. CDR3 DNA sequence: TGTGCCAGCAGTTATTGGAAGAGCTCCTACGAGCAGTACTTC. Translation gives CASSYWKSSYEQYF.

The V call is TRBV20-1, the J call TRBJ2-5; 8 nucleotides line up with TRBD2. Germline trimming cut 0 bases from V and 1 base from J; bases unmatched to any gene: 7. This CDR3 region has 16 residues. Germline CDR1 and CDR2: DFQATT and SNEGSKA (reference sequence). The CDR3 is CSARDKAGGPQETQYF. CDR3 sequence (DNA): TGCAGTGCTAGAGATAAGGCGGGGGGCCCCCAAGAGACCCAGTACTTC.

The chain combines TRBV9 with TRBJ1-1; 11 bases are shared with TRBD1. CDR1 and CDR2 (germline): SGDLS, YYNGEE. CDR3 length: 14 amino acids. J was trimmed by 4 bases and V by 3 bases; bases with no gene match: 2. For the CDR3, the DNA is TGTGCCAGCAGCGAGGGGACAGGGGGCACTGAAGCTTTCTTT. This gives the protein CASSEGTGGTEAFF.